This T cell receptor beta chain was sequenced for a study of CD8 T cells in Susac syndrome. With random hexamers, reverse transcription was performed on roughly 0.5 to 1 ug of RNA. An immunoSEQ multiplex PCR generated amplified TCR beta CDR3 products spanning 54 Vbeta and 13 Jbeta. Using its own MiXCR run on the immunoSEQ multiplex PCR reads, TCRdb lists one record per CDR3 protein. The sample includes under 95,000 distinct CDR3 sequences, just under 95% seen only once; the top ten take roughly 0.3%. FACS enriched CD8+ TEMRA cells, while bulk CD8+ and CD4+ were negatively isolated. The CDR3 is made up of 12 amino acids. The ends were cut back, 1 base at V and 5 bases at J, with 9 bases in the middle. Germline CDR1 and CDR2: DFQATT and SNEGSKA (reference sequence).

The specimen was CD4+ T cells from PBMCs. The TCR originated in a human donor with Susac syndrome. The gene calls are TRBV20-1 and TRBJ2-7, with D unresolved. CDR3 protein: CSARGAVHEQYF. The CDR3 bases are TGCAGTGCTAGAGGCGCGGTCCACGAGCAGTACTTC.